This T cell receptor (beta chain) stems from a study of T cell responses to AZD1222 COVID-19 vaccine (dated by TCRdb to about 2021). For the wider study: A total of 233 trial participants underwent TCR sequencing, of whom 200 to 220 had received two doses of AZD1222 and approximately 25 had received two doses of the MenACWY control vaccine. Trial participants were enrolled into age subgroups of 18-55, 56-69 and 70-plus years, which contained approximately 150, 28 and 58 TCR-sequenced participants, respectively.

About this clone: What this receptor recognizes is not known. No much larger clone exists at a distance of one base, and base qualities are not known.

The CDR3 regions of human TCRbeta chains were analyzed by immunosequencing. Processing in the source paper ran as follows. Repertoire TCRs were checked for matches against a reference library of SARS-CoV-2-specific TCRs that had been generated using the MIRA antigen-specificity platform. Breadth meant the fraction of unique TCRs that were SARS-CoV-2-associated, whereas depth meant the fraction of total T cells that were SARS-CoV-2-associated. Each spike-specific TCR was assigned to its reactive spike region and to a CD4 or CD8 class using the MIRA data. Log10-transformed breadth and depth values were compared by one-way ANOVA with Sidak's multiple comparisons tests. TCRdb re-hosts the immuneACCESS table, in-frame sequences only. Its copies lack some clones; in the studies checked, an unresolved V gene accounts for under half of them, and the cause for the rest is not known. The D gene and trimming were derived from the DNA, and the V and J assignments and clone size from that table. Across this sample there are more than 120,000 clones, with approximately 86% seen only once. 5% to 5.5% of the sample comes from the top ten.

The time point label, as the study defines it: about 28 days (+/-7) after the second vaccine dose. Because spike-specific TCR depth and breadth did not differ between the two schedules, AZD1222 recipients who got a second dose at roughly 4 weeks were pooled with those who got a second dose at roughly 12 weeks. Vaccinee samples were obtained from the UK trials COV001 and COV002, which included a single-blind randomized controlled phase 2/3 trial of AZD1222 (ChAdOx1 nCoV-19) in healthy adults. For TCRbeta chain sequencing, PBMC samples were collected from trial participants at day 0 and at day 28 after the second dose. General findings and caveats noted by the study authors: No day 14 peak-response samples were available, so repertoires were characterized only after the peak T cell response. Participants were mostly white British and included more females than males, and it was suggested by the authors that clonal diversity may have been underestimated. Conclusions about previously exposed vaccinees are limited because only a handful of AZD1222 recipients were SARS-CoV-2 seropositive at baseline. Spike-specific TCR breadth and depth rose significantly after two AZD1222 doses compared with day 0 and with MenACWY recipients. In the small 56-69-year group, the increase in depth fell short of significance, most likely because of low power. Nearly half of unique spike-specific TCRs reportedly recognized epitopes outside regions mutated in the B.1.351 and B.1.1.7 variants. The vaccine-associated CD4 TCRs covered the entire spike protein, and the dominant responses fell in regions 160-218 and 743-854.

Inclusive of the bounding cysteine and phenylalanine, the CDR3 is 13 residues long. This entry keeps only the CDR3 DNA: 39 bases, framed from base 1. Looking up the germline V gene yields CDR1 LGHNT and CDR2 FRNRAP. The V and J ends are trimmed by 0 bases and 11 bases, leaving 13 bases between them. The sequence joins TRBV12-5 to TRBJ1-2, with the D gene call left open. Sequencing used peripheral blood, obtained 28 days after the second AZD1222 dose. The source is an adult who received the AZD1222 COVID-19 vaccine. The DNA reads TGTGCTAGTGGTTTGGTACTAGGAGGATTATACACCTTC. The encoded protein is CASGLVLGGLYTF.